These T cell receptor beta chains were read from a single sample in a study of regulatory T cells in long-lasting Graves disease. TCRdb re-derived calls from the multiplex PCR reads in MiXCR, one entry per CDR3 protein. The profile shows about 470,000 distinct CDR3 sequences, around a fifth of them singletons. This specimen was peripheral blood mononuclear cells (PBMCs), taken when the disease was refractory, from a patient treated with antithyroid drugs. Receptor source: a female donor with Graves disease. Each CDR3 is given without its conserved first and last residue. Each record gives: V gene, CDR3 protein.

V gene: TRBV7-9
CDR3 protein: ASSPKGRDRSEKLF

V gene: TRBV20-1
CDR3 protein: SARALRGAYEQY

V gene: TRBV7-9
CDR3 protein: ASSLFEGGEAF

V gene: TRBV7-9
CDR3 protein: ASSLVADRGGPYEQY

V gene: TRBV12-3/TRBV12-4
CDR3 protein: ASSFMSGAQPQH

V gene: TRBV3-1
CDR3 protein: ASSPTHGTANQPQH

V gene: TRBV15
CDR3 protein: ATSGRTGPTYNEQF

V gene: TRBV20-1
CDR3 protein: SARERGLIYEQY

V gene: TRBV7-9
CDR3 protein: ASSLEPLSSYEQY

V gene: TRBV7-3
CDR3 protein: ASSLSGGVREKLF

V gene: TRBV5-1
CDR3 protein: ASSLGPTMNTEAF

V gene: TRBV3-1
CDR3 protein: ASSRLLGTEAF

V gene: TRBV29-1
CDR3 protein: SVEGSMGLANTGELF

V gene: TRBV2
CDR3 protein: ASSDEDRSSFHTFNQPQH

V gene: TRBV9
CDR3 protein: ASSVQGLEWETQY

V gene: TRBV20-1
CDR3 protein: SARPPSVRAPYSGNTIY

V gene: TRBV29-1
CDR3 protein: SVVQGAANTGELF

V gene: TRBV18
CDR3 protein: ASSPWPPQETQY

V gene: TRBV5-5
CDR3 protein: ASSLQGFWETQY

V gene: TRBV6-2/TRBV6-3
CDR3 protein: ASSENAGNYGYT

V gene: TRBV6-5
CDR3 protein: ASSYSGRGLYNEQF

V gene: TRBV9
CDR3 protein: ASSVGLAGSQETQY

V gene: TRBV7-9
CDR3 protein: ASSSLTGGTEAF

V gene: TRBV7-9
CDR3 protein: ASSKLEASPLH

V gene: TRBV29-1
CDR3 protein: SVETRGLAYGYT

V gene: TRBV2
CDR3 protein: ASRPDRDNHEQY

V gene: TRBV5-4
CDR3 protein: ASSPDFSYEQY

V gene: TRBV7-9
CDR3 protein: ASSLAPSTGELF

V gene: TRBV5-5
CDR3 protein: ASSLAQGEQY

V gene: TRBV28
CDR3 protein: ASSLKSQVEQY

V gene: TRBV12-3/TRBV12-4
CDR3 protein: ASSGGRLNQPQH

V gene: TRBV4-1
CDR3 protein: ASSPFDGGARDKNGYT

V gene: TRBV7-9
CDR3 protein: ASSLGPTGLAETQY

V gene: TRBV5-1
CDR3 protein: ASSWGQEGFSYT

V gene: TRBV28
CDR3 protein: ASSLGGGSGSPLH

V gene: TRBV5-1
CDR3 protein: ASSLAQGQPNTGELF

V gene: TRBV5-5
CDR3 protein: ASSLRGVWNQPQH

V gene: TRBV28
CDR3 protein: ASSLGRDPYEQY

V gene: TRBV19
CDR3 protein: ASSIYGYSGNTIY

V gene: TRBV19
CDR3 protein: ASSMRAGGDSYEQY

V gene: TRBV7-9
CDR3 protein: ASGWGGELYEQY

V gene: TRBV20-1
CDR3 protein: SASRLAGEQY

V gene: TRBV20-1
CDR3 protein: SAETGTGAGETQY

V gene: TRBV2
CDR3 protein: ASRDTGDTGELF

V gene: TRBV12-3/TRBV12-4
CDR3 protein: ASSFGSAGNTIY

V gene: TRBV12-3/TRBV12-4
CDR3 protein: ASTPGFDTEAF

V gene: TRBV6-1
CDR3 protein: ASNQDRINVLT

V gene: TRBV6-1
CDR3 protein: ASKEDSSYNSPLH

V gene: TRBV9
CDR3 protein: ASSEGWTGTYEQY

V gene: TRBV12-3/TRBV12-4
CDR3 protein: ASSSSGSNEQF

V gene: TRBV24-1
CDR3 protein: ATSDFSQGDTGELF

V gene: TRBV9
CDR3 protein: ANSVEASGGPEPYEQY

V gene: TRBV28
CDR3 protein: ASRTIPYEQY

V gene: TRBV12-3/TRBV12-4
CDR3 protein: ASIRGYQPQH

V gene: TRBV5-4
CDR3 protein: ASIYRGRGILDGYT